The clone carrying this TCR beta chain was observed a handful of times. Its specificity is unknown. This entry belongs to a study of long-term antiretroviral therapy in people with HIV. Study results and caveats: Patients on ART gained diversity, which nonetheless stayed below transplant donor controls. The study lacked data on ART adherence, viral resistance or therapy changes.

An immunoSEQ assay, version v3.0, was performed at survey level. Sequencing had a target that covered roughly 35,000-55,000 T-cell genomes per sample. Method: immunoSEQ multiplex PCR; TCRdb's copy keeps in-frame clones and lacks some. The sample has 40,000 or so clones, 82% seen once. J lost 4 bases, V lost 0 bases, and 9 bases had no gene match. Looked up from germline, CDR1 is GTSNPN and CDR2 is SVGIG (reference sequence). The CDR3 is 17 amino acids. This receptor was taken from a man between 18 and 29 years old with HIV. Sequencing used unsorted PBMCs, obtained 0.3 years after starting antiretroviral therapy. The gene calls are TRBV30 and TRBJ1-6, with 7 positions matching TRBD1. As DNA, the CDR3 is TGTGCCTGGAGTGTCTCGAATTACAGGGGATATAATTCACCCCTCCACTTT. Translated: CAWSVSNYRGYNSPLHF. The full variable domain, with the rest looked up from reference TRBV30 and TRBJ1-6, is SQTIHQWPATLVQPVGSPLSLECTVEGTSNPNLYWYRQAAGRGLQLLFYSVGIGQISSEVPQNLSASRPQDRQFILSSKKLLLSDSGFYLCAWSVSNYRGYNSPLHFGNGTRLTVT.